This TCR beta chain comes out of a study of blood T cell repertoires in COVID-19. Across the study: The study drew acute and convalescent COVID-19 samples from the United States, Italy and Spain. In each case, the material was cDNA or gDNA derived from T cells, B-cell-depleted T cells, or PBMCs.

This CDR3 has 13 amino acids. Trimming cost V 3 bases and J 2 bases, with 7 bases left between them. The germline gives CDR1 SGHAT, CDR2 FQNNGV. As processed by the authors: Researchers report that nucleated cell counts were estimated from reference gene primer amplification. Sequenced by immunoSEQ multiplex PCR; TCRdb stores in-frame clones only, minus some. The V and J calls and the clone size are those of that table, but D and trimming were determined from the DNA. The data hold 150,000 to 200,000 clones, with 80% to 95% observed a single time. Sequenced sample: peripheral blood. This clonotype was sampled from a man aged 50 or older with acute or convalescent COVID-19. The chain is built from TRBV11-2 and TRBJ2-5; no clear D gene. CDR3 protein: CASSFATQETQYF. The CDR3 DNA follows: TGTGCCAGCAGCTTCGCGACACAAGAGACCCAGTACTTC.